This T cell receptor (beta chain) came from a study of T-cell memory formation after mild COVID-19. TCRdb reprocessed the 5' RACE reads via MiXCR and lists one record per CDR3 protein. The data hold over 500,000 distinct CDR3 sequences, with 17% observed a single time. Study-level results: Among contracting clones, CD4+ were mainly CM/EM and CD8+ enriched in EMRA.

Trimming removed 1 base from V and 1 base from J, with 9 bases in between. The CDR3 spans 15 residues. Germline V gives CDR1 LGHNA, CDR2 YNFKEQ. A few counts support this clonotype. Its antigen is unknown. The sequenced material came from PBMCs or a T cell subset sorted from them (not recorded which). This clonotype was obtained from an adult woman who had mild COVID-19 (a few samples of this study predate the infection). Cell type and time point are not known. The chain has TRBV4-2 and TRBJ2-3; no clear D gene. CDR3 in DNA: TGTGCCAGCAGCCAAGGGTCCAGCCGCACAGATACGCAGTATTTT. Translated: CASSQGSSRTDTQYF.